Below, 31 T cell receptor beta chains from the same sample are listed, as sequenced in a study of cytotoxic CD8 clonotypes in ibrutinib-treated CLL. Libraries were prepared by immunoSEQ multiplex PCR; TCRdb keeps only in-frame clonotypes and omits some of them. The data contain 300,000 or so clones, roughly 71% of them singletons. Sequencing was performed on PBMCs, taken after 36 months of ibrutinib treatment. All receptors come from a human donor with chronic lymphocytic leukemia.

The chain combines TRBV4-3 with TRBJ2-7, with 11 nucleotides matching TRBD2. The CDR3 consists of 17 residues. Unmatched junction bases numbered 8, after V lost 1 base and J lost 3 bases. CDR1 LGHNA and CDR2 YSLEER come from the germline V gene. The CDR3 protein is CASSQGPTSGSGYEQYF. Written as DNA, the CDR3 is TGCGCCAGCAGCCAAGGCCCCACTAGCGGGAGCGGCTACGAGCAGTACTTC.

The chain's CDR3 is CASSISTGIGNIQYF. CDR3 DNA: TGTGCCAGCAGTATCTCGACAGGGATAGGAAACATTCAGTACTTC. The chain employs TRBV27 and TRBJ2-4; 7 bases align to TRBD1. CDR3 length equals 15 residues. The germline V gene has CDR1 MNHEY and CDR2 SMNVEV (reference sequence). With 5 bases clipped from V and 6 bases from J, the junction kept 10 bases outside the gene matches.

The chain couples TRBV19 to TRBJ2-3; D assignment may be TRBD1 or TRBD2 (5 bases each). V was clipped by 4 bases and J by 3 bases, with 14 bases between them. The CDR3 is made up of 15 amino acids. The germline V gene encodes CDR1 LNHDA and CDR2 SQIVND (reference sequence). CDR3 nucleotide sequence: TGTGCCAGTAGTACGAGGGGTTGGGGAACAGATACGCAGTATTTT. Translation gives CASSTRGWGTDTQYF.

In regard to this clone: Other DNA sequences in the same sample also yield this CDR3. The genes are TRBV9 and TRBJ2-7, with 7 bases aligning to TRBD1. CDR3 length: 14 amino acids. From germline, CDR1 is SGDLS and CDR2 YYNGEE. The junction had 5 bases not matched to a gene; V was cut back by 4 bases and J by 1 base. The CDR3 DNA reads TGTGCCAGCAGCCCGAGGACAGGATCCTACGAGCAGTACTTC. Its translation: CASSPRTGSYEQYF.

This clone was observed a handful of times. The rearrangement joins TRBV5-1 to TRBJ2-5, with 9 bases aligning to TRBD1. The J segment lost 5 bases and the V segment lost 2 bases, leaving 4 bases of the junction unmatched. Germline lookup yields CDR1 SGHRS and CDR2 YFSETQ. The CDR3 length is 14 residues. CDR3 residues: CASSLQGAGETQYF. The CDR3 nucleotides read TGCGCCAGCAGCTTACAGGGGGCTGGGGAGACCCAGTACTTC.

V is TRBV7-9 and J is TRBJ2-1; possibly TRBD2 for D (5 bases). The CDR3 is 13 amino acids. Looked up from germline, CDR1 is SEHNR and CDR2 is FQNEAQ (reference sequence). Trimming took off 3 bases at V and 3 bases at J, with 6 bases between the two ends. The DNA for the CDR3 is TGTGCCAGCAGCTTTGACTACTACAATGAGCAGTTCTTC. Residues: CASSFDYYNEQFF.

In nucleotides, the CDR3 is TGTGCCAGCAGCTGGGCCCCCCACGAGCAGTACTTC. It encodes CASSWAPHEQYF. The chain combines TRBV7-9 with TRBJ2-7; D remains unclear. The V end lost 4 bases, the J end lost 5 bases, and 9 bases lay between the germline ends. The CDR3 length is 12 residues. Germline CDR1 SEHNR, CDR2 FQNEAQ (reference sequence).

The V and J genes are TRBV11-2 and TRBJ1-5; D perhaps matches TRBD1 (6 bases). Germline V gives CDR1 SGHAT, CDR2 FQNNGV. This CDR3 is built from 15 residues. V was pared by 4 bases and J by 4 bases, with 14 bases between. The CDR3, as DNA: TGTGCCAGCAGCTCTCTAGCAGGGGAGAATCAGCCCCAGCATTTT. This encodes CASSSLAGENQPQHF.

The chain carries TRBV6-5 and TRBJ1-2; D might be TRBD1 (6 bases). The CDR3 totals 13 residues. The germline V and J ends were trimmed by 9 bases and 8 bases, with 19 bases remaining between them. The germline V gene has CDR1 MNHEY and CDR2 SVGAGI. CDR3 loop: CASRPPGAEGYTF. CDR3 in DNA: TGTGCCAGTCGCCCTCCAGGGGCAGAGGGCTACACCTTC.

The chain recombines TRBV19 with TRBJ1-2; D uncertain. V lost 6 bases and J 8 bases, leaving 13 bases between the germline ends. In germline, CDR1 is LNHDA, CDR2 SQIVND (reference sequence). The CDR3 has 12 residues. The CDR3 nucleotides are TGTGCCAGTAGGGGGAGCAACGAGGGCTACACCTTC. Amino acids: CASRGSNEGYTF.

This clone was recorded only once. V usage is TRBV6-1 and J usage is TRBJ1-5, with D tentatively TRBD1 (6 bases). The germline V and J ends were trimmed by 0 bases and 6 bases, with 12 bases remaining between them. Per the germline V gene, CDR1 is MNHNS and CDR2 is SASEGT. This CDR3 spans 15 amino acids. CDR3 loop: CASSEAEQGFQPQHF. The CDR3 bases are TGTGCCAGCAGTGAAGCGGAACAGGGTTTTCAGCCCCAGCATTTT.

The chain employs TRBV7-8 and TRBJ2-3; D is ambiguous. This CDR3 has 15 residues. Germline V gene lookup returns CDR1 SGHVS and CDR2 FQNEAQ. Trimming took 2 bases from V and 2 from J, leaving 11 bases between them. The CDR3 spells CASSLPRSYTDTQYF. The DNA for the CDR3 is TGTGCCAGCAGCTTACCCCGGAGTTACACAGATACGCAGTATTTT. Together with reference TRBV7-8 and TRBJ2-3, the CDR3 gives the full variable domain: GAGVSQSPRYKVAKRGQDVALRCDPISGHVSLFWYQQALGQGPEFLTYFQNEAQLDKSGLPSDRFFAERPEGSVSTLKIQRTQQEDSAVYLCASSLPRSYTDTQYFGPGTRLTVL.

The V and J genes are TRBV5-1 and TRBJ2-5; D may match TRBD1 or TRBD2 (5 bases each). Trimming pared 4 bases from V and 2 bases from J, leaving 9 bases between. The CDR3 has 13 amino acids. In germline, CDR1 is SGHRS, CDR2 YFSETQ. The CDR3 nucleotides read TGCGCCAGCAGCCAGGGACGGCAAGAGACCCAGTACTTC. Protein sequence: CASSQGRQETQYF.

The V gene is TRBV5-1, the J gene TRBJ1-3, with a weak D call TRBD1 (5 bases). The length of the CDR3 is 14 residues. The V gene's germline CDR1 is SGHRS and CDR2 YFSETQ. V was cut by 4 bases and J by 4 bases, with 12 bases left in between. The CDR3 nucleotides read TGCGCCAGCAGCGGGACCTCAGGGGGAAACACCATATATTTT. The encoded protein is CASSGTSGGNTIYF.

A word on this clone: At the DNA level, this CDR3 is encoded by other sequences in the same sample as well. J is TRBJ1-5 and V is TRBV18, with 8 positions matching TRBD1. CDR3 length: 15 amino acids. V lost 3 bases, J lost 0 bases, and 1 base stayed unmatched. CDR1 is KGHSH and CDR2 is LQKENI in the germline V gene. This CDR3 reads CASSPGTGSNQPQHF. The CDR3 nucleotides are TGTGCCAGCTCACCCGGGACAGGTAGCAATCAGCCCCAGCATTTT.

J is TRBJ1-2 and V is TRBV14; D may be TRBD1 (5 bases). This CDR3 spans 17 amino acids. The V and J ends lost 0 bases and 3 bases respectively, with 17 bases between them. CDR1 is SGHDN, CDR2 FVKESK, per germline. This CDR3 reads CASSQDYSTGGDYGYTF. CDR3 nucleotide sequence: TGTGCCAGCAGCCAAGATTACTCGACCGGGGGAGACTATGGCTACACCTTC.

The gene calls are TRBV9 and TRBJ1-1, with no clear D. V was cut by 3 bases and J by 4 bases, with 13 bases left in between. The CDR3 covers 14 residues. Germline CDR1 SGDLS, CDR2 YYNGEE. Written as DNA, the CDR3 is TGTGCCAGCAGCGCGAACCCTGGAGGCACTGAAGCTTTCTTT. This gives the protein CASSANPGGTEAFF. Combining the CDR3 with reference TRBV9 and TRBJ1-1 gives the whole variable domain DSGVTQTPKHLITATGQRVTLRCSPRSGDLSVYWYQQSLDQGLQFLIQYYNGEERAKGNILERFSAQQFPDLHSELNLSSLELGDSALYFCASSANPGGTEAFFGQGTRLTVV.

This clone was detected a few times. The V and J genes are TRBV5-1 and TRBJ2-1; unclear D gene. V shed 0 bases and J shed 1 base, with 11 bases lying between them. Germline V gene lookup returns CDR1 SGHRS and CDR2 YFSETQ. The CDR3 covers 16 residues. The DNA for the CDR3 is TGCGCCAGCAGCTTGGTTGCGCAAGGATCCTACAATGAGCAGTTCTTC. Protein sequence: CASSLVAQGSYNEQFF.

The V gene is TRBV4-1, the J gene TRBJ2-7; 9 positions agree with TRBD2. Germline assignment: CDR1 MGHRA and CDR2 YSYEKL. Trimming at V came to 0 bases and at J to 6 bases, leaving 18 bases not matched to a gene. The CDR3 contains 19 residues. The CDR3 reads CASSQELTWLAGIPGEQYF. CDR3 in DNA: TGCGCCAGCAGCCAAGAATTAACTTGGCTAGCGGGAATTCCGGGCGAGCAGTACTTC.

The V call is TRBV19, the J call TRBJ1-5; a weak D match, TRBD1 (5 bases). This CDR3 comprises 15 residues. V lost 7 bases and J lost 5, with 18 bases in between. Germline V gene sequence: CDR1 LNHDA, CDR2 SQIVND (reference sequence). In DNA, the CDR3 is TGTGCCAGTACTATGAACGGCCAGGGTTATCAGCCCCAGCATTTT. This sequence encodes CASTMNGQGYQPQHF.

The rearrangement uses TRBV25-1 and TRBJ2-5; either TRBD1 or TRBD2 may supply D (5 bases each). V was clipped by 8 bases and J by 2 bases, with 15 bases between them. This CDR3 spans 14 amino acids. From germline, CDR1 is MGHDK and CDR2 SYGVNS. The DNA for the CDR3 is TGTGCCAGCGGTCCCCTGGGGGTACAAGAGACCCAGTACTTC. Translating gives CASGPLGVQETQYF.

This clone occurred a few times. The chain employs TRBV6-5 and TRBJ1-2; TRBD1 aligns across 12 bases. Trimming cost V 6 bases and J 4 bases; bases outside gene matches: 3. The length of the CDR3 is 14 residues. The germline CDR1 and CDR2 sequences are MNHEY and SVGAGI. The CDR3 loop is CASSRDRGPYGYTF. For the CDR3, the DNA is TGTGCCAGCAGCCGGGACAGGGGGCCCTATGGCTACACCTTC.

The J gene is TRBJ2-4, the V gene TRBV27; the D is unclear. V lost 3 bases, J lost 0 bases, and 12 bases lay in between. The germline V gene has CDR1 MNHEY and CDR2 SMNVEV (reference sequence). CDR3 size: 16 residues. The CDR3 nucleotides read TGTGCCAGCAGTTTTATCCCGCTACTAGCCAAAAACATTCAGTACTTC. Its protein is CASSFIPLLAKNIQYF.

This chain links TRBV7-9 with TRBJ2-7; D uncertain. The CDR3 sequence is 13 residues long. The V end lost 1 base, the J end lost 2 bases, and 6 bases lay between the germline ends. Germline V gene data show CDR1 as SEHNR and CDR2 as FQNEAQ (reference sequence). CDR3 in DNA: TGTGCCAGCAGCTTAGTGGCCACCTACGAGCAGTACTTC. It is translated as CASSLVATYEQYF. Drawing the rest from reference TRBV7-9 and TRBJ2-7, the complete variable domain is DTGVSQNPRHKITKRGQNVTFRCDPISEHNRLYWYRQTLGQGPEFLTYFQNEAQLEKSRLLSDRFSAERPKGSFSTLEIQRTEQGDSAMYLCASSLVATYEQYFGPGTRLTVT.

The chain links TRBV5-1 to TRBJ2-6, with D perhaps TRBD1 (6 bases). Per germline, CDR1 SGHRS and CDR2 YFSETQ. This CDR3 comprises 17 residues. With 2 bases removed from V and 2 bases from J, the gap between germline ends came to 14 bases. The CDR3 spells CASSFSGTTAGANVLTF. CDR3 in DNA: TGCGCCAGCAGCTTCTCCGGGACAACCGCTGGGGCCAACGTCCTGACTTTC.

CDR3 in DNA: TGCAGCGCCGCAGACAGGAGCTCCTACGAGCAGTACTTC. Protein sequence: CSAADRSSYEQYF. This sequence joins TRBV29-1 and TRBJ2-7; D possibly corresponds to TRBD1 (6 bases). Trimming left V 7 bases short and J 0 bases short, with 13 bases between. The germline V gene has CDR1 SQVTM and CDR2 ANQGSEA. CDR3 length equals 13 residues.

The gene calls are TRBV25-1 and TRBJ2-3; weak D call: TRBD2 (6 bases). The germline CDR1 and CDR2 sequences are MGHDK and SYGVNS. The CDR3 runs to 14 residues. V gave up 7 bases and J gave up 0 bases, with 11 bases separating them. CDR3 nucleotide sequence: TGTGCCAGCAATGGGAGGAATAGCACAGATACGCAGTATTTT. Translated: CASNGRNSTDTQYF.

This clone was found a few times. This chain connects TRBV19 to TRBJ1-2; 9 bases line up with TRBD1. The CDR3 is made up of 18 amino acids. The V and J ends lost 5 bases and 4 bases, in that order; junction bases with no gene match: 17. CDR1 and CDR2 (germline): LNHDA, SQIVND (reference sequence). CDR3 coding DNA: TGTGCCAGTAGTGGCTACCGGGACAGGGATACCTCAGGCTATGGCTACACCTTC. Translation: CASSGYRDRDTSGYGYTF.

With regard to this clone: Other DNA sequences in this sample translate to the same CDR3. The V call is TRBV5-1, the J call TRBJ1-1; D is uncertain. CDR3 length: 13 residues. Deletions cut 0 bases from V and 1 base from J, with 4 bases between. Germline V gives CDR1 SGHRS, CDR2 YFSETQ. The CDR3, as DNA: TGCGCCAGCAGCTTGGGCCCGAACACTGAAGCTTTCTTT. It yields the protein CASSLGPNTEAFF. The entire variable domain, with the rest obtained from reference TRBV5-1 and TRBJ1-1, is as follows: KAGVTQTPRYLIKTRGQQVTLSCSPISGHRSVSWYQQTPGQGLQFLFEYFSETQRNKGNFPGRFSGRQFSNSRSEMNVSTLELGDSALYLCASSLGPNTEAFFGQGTRLTVV.

The chain links TRBV6-5 to TRBJ1-2; no firm D call. CDR1 and CDR2 from the germline V gene are MNHEY and SVGAGI. CDR3 length: 14 amino acids. V was trimmed by 5 bases and J by 3 bases, leaving 13 bases between them. CDR3 in DNA: TGTGCCAGCAGTCGGACGCTGGCGGACTATGGCTACACCTTC. It yields the protein CASSRTLADYGYTF.

This clone was observed a few times. The chain couples TRBV7-9 to TRBJ2-5; 9 bases are a match to TRBD2. V lost 4 bases to trimming and J lost 6 bases; unmatched junction nucleotides: 12. CDR1 is SEHNR and CDR2 is FQNEAQ in the germline V gene (reference sequence). The CDR3 is made up of 16 amino acids. This CDR3 reads CASSSPRPSGKKTQYF. For the CDR3, the DNA is TGTGCCAGCAGCTCCCCGCGGCCTAGCGGGAAGAAGACCCAGTACTTC.